The sequence of this T cell receptor beta chain was determined in a study of T-cell reconstitution after alpha-beta-depleted transplantation in children. This sample's TCRbeta library carried unique molecular identifier barcodes. TCRdb redid the calling of the PCR reads with MiXCR, one entry per CDR3 protein. Of hundreds of thousands of distinct CDR3 sequences in the sample, over 25% were seen once. The CDR3 spans 13 residues. V lost 0 bases and J lost 8, with 8 bases in between. The sequence came from a human donor who donated a stem cell graft to a child with aplastic anemia. This sequence joins TRBV12-3 or TRBV12-4 and TRBJ2-1; the D is unclear. The sample here was PBMCs from the stem cell graft donor, taken from the stem cell graft. The CDR3 sequence is CASSLAGKYEQFF. CDR3 sequence (DNA): TGTGCCAGCAGTTTAGCGGGGAAGTATGAGCAGTTCTTC.